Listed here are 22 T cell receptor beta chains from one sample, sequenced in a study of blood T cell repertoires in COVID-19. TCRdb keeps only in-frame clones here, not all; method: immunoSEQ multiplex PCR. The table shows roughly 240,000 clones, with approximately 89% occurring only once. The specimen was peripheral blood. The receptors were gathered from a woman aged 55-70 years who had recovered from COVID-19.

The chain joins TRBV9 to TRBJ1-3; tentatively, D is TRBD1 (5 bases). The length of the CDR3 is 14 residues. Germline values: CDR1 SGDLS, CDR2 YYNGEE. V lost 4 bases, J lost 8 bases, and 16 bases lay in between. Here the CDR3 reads CASSTGLFFDTIYF. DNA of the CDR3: TGTGCCAGCAGCACGGGACTGTTTTTTGACACCATATATTTT.

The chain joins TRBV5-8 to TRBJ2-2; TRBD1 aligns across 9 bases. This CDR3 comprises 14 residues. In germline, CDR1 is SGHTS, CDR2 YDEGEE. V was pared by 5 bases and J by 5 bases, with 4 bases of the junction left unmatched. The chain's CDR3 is CASSSGQGTGELFF. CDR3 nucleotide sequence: TGTGCCAGCAGTTCGGGACAGGGAACCGGGGAGCTGTTTTTT.

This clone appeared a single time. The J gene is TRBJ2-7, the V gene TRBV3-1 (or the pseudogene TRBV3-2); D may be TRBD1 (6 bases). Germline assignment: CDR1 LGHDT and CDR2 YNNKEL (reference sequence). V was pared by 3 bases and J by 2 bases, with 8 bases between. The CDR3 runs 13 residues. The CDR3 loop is CASSHTGPYEQYF. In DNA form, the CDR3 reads TGTGCCAGCAGCCATACAGGGCCCTACGAGCAGTACTTC.

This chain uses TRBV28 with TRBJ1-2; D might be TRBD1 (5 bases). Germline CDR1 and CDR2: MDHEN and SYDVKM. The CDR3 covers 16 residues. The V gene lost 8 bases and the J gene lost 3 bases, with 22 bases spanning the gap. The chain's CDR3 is CASFSGSPRTYYGYTF. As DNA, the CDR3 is TGTGCCAGCTTTTCAGGGTCTCCGCGTACCTACTATGGCTACACCTTC.

The CDR3 is CASGQGYTEAFF. Here the CDR3 DNA reads TGTGCCAGCGGACAGGGGTACACTGAAGCTTTCTTT. The chain employs TRBV2 and TRBJ1-1, with 9 bases that match TRBD1. The junction had 1 base not matched to a gene; V was cut back by 8 bases and J by 3 bases. CDR1 is SNHLY and CDR2 is FYNNEI in the germline V gene. The CDR3 loop spans 12 amino acids.

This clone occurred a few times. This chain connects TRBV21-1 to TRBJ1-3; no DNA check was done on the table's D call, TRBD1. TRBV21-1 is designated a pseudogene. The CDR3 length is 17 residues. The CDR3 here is CASPRPGQPSSGNTIYF. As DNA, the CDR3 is TGTGCCAGCCCTCGTCCGGGACAGCCATCCTCTGGAAACACCATATATTTT.

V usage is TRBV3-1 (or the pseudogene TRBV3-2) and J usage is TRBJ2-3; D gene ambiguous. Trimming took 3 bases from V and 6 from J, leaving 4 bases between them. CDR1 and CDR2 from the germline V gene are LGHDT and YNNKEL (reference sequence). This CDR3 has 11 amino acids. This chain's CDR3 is CASSHRDTQYF. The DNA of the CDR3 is TGTGCCAGCAGCCACCGTGATACGCAGTATTTT.

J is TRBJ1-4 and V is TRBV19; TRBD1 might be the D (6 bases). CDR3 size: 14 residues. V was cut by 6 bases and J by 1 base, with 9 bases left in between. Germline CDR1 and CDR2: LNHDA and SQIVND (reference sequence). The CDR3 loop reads CASRTTGTNEKLFF. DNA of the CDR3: TGTGCCAGTAGGACGACAGGAACTAATGAAAAACTGTTTTTT.

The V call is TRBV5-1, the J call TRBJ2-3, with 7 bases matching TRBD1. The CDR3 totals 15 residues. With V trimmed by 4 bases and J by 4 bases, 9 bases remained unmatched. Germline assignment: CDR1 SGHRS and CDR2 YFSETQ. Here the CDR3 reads CASSIGTAGPDTQYF. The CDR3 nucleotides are TGCGCCAGCAGCATCGGGACAGCTGGTCCAGATACGCAGTATTTT.

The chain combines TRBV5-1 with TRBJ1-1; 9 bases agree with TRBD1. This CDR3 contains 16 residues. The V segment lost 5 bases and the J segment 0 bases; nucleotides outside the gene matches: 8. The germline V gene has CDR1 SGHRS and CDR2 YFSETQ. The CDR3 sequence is CASRTGTGTMNTEAFF. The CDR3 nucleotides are TGCGCCAGCAGAACCGGGACAGGGACCATGAACACTGAAGCTTTCTTT.

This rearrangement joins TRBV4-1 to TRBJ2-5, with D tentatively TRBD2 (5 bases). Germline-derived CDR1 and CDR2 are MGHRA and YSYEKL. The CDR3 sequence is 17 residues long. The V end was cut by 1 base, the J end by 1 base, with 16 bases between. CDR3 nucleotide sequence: TGCGCCAGCAGCCAAGCCCCGGGGATGCGACGCCAAGAGACCCAGTACTTC. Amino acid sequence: CASSQAPGMRRQETQYF.

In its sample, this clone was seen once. The CDR3 reads CASSQLRGGLETQYF. The DNA of the CDR3 is TGTGCCAGCAGCCAATTGCGGGGGGGCCTCGAGACCCAGTACTTC. This rearrangement joins TRBV3-1 (or the pseudogene TRBV3-2) to TRBJ2-5; 9 nucleotides agree with TRBD2. This CDR3 spans 15 amino acids. V shed 2 bases, J shed 5 bases, and the junction held 6 bases outside the gene matches. CDR1 and CDR2 (germline): LGHDT, YNNKEL (reference sequence).

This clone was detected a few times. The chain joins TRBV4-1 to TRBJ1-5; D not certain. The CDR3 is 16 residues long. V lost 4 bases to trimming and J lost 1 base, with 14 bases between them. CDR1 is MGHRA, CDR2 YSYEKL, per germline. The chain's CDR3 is CASSRRTEASNQPQHF. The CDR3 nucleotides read TGCGCCAGCAGCCGTAGAACAGAAGCCAGCAATCAGCCCCAGCATTTT.

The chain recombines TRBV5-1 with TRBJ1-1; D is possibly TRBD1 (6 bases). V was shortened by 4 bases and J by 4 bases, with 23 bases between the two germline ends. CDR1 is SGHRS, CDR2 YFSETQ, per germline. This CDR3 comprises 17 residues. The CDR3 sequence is CASSQSGPGDFGTEAFF. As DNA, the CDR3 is TGCGCCAGCAGCCAGTCGGGGCCAGGGGATTTTGGCACTGAAGCTTTCTTT.

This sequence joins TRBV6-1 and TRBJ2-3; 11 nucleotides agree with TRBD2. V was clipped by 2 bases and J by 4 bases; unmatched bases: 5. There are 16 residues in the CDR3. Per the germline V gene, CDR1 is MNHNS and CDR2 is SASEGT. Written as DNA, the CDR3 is TGTGCCAGCAGTGAATTTAGCGGGGGGGCAGCAGATACGCAGTATTTT. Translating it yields CASSEFSGGAADTQYF.

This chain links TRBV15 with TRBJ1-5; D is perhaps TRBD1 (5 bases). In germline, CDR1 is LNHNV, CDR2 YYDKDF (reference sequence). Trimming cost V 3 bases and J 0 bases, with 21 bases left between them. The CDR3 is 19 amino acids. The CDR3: CATSRFPREGSYSNQPQHF. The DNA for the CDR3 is TGTGCCACCAGCAGGTTCCCGAGGGAGGGGTCCTATAGCAATCAGCCCCAGCATTTT.

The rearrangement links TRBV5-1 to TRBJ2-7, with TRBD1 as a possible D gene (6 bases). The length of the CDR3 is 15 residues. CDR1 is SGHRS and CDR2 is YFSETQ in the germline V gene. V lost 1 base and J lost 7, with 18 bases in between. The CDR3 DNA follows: TGCGCCAGCAGCTTGAGTGGGACACTGTCGTGGGAGCAGTACTTC. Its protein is CASSLSGTLSWEQYF. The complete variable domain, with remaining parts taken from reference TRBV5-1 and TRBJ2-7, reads KAGVTQTPRYLIKTRGQQVTLSCSPISGHRSVSWYQQTPGQGLQFLFEYFSETQRNKGNFPGRFSGRQFSNSRSEMNVSTLELGDSALYLCASSLSGTLSWEQYFGPGTRLTVT.

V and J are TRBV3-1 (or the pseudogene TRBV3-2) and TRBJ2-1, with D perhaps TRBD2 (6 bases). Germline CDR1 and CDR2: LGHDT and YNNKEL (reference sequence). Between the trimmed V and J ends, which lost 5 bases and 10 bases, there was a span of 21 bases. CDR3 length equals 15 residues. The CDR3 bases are TGTGCCAGCAGCGCCACCCGGGACTCCTGGGGGGAGCAGTTCTTC. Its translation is CASSATRDSWGEQFF.

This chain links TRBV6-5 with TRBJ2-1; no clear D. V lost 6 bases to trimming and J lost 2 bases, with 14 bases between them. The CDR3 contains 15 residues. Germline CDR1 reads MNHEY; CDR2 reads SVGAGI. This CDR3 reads CASRGDVGTYNEQFF. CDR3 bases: TGTGCCAGCAGGGGTGACGTGGGCACCTACAATGAGCAGTTCTTC.

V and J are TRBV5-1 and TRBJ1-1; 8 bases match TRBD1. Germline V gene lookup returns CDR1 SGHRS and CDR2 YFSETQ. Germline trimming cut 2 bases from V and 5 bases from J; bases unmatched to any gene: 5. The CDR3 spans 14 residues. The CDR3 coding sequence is TGCGCCAGCAGCTTCGGACAGGGTGTAACTGAAGCTTTCTTT. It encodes CASSFGQGVTEAFF. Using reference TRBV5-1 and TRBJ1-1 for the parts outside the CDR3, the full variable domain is KAGVTQTPRYLIKTRGQQVTLSCSPISGHRSVSWYQQTPGQGLQFLFEYFSETQRNKGNFPGRFSGRQFSNSRSEMNVSTLELGDSALYLCASSFGQGVTEAFFGQGTRLTVV.

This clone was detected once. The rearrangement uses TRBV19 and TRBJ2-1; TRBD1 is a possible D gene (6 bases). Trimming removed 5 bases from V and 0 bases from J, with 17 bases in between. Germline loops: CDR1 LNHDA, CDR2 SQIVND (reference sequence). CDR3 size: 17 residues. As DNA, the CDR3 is TGTGCCAGTAGTCCGAGAGGGGGACGTAGCTCCTACAATGAGCAGTTCTTC. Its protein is CASSPRGGRSSYNEQFF.

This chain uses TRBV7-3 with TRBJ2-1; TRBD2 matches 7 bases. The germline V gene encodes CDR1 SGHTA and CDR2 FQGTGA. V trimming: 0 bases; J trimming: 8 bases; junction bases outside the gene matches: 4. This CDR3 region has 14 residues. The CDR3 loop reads CASSLTRLADEQFF. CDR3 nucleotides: TGTGCCAGCAGCTTAACAAGGCTAGCGGATGAGCAGTTCTTC. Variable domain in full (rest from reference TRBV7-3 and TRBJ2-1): GAGVSQTPSNKVTEKGKYVELRCDPISGHTALYWYRQSLGQGPEFLIYFQGTGAADDSGLPNDRFFAVRPEGSVSTLKIQRTERGDSAVYLCASSLTRLADEQFFGPGTRLTVL.